A selection of T cell receptor beta chains follows, all from one sample in a study of T cell repertoires in ileal Crohn's disease. Clones were read by immunoSEQ multiplex PCR, and TCRdb kept only the in-frame ones, dropping some. The repertoire holds about 13,000 clones, with roughly 78% as singletons. The sample was ileal tissue. These receptors were collected from an adult with Crohn's disease. Both conserved end residues are part of each CDR3. A D gene is named only where the DNA matches it firmly. A clone size is listed for some rows: how often the clone was seen (once, few, many), or a class if it is expanded.

CDR3aa: CASSQERTGGAFF
CDR3nt: TGTGCCAGCAGCCAAGAAAGGACGGGGGGAGCTTTCTTT
j_gene: TRBJ1-1
v_gene: TRBV14
abundance: once
d_gene: NA

CDR3aa: CASSLDSSYGYTF
CDR3nt: TGCGCCAGCAGCTTGGACAGCTCCTATGGCTACACCTTC
j_gene: TRBJ1-2
v_gene: TRBV5-1
abundance: NA
d_gene: NA

CDR3aa: CASSPGTGVSYEQYF
CDR3nt: TGTGCCAGCAGTCCCGGGACAGGGGTTTCCTACGAGCAGTACTTC
j_gene: TRBJ2-7
v_gene: TRBV6-5
abundance: NA
d_gene: TRBD1

CDR3aa: CASSSNLRDRGRNEQFF
CDR3nt: TGTGCCAGCAGCTCGAACTTACGGGACAGGGGTAGGAATGAGCAGTTCTTC
j_gene: TRBJ2-1
v_gene: TRBV7-8
abundance: NA
d_gene: TRBD1

CDR3aa: CAKGTGVYTEAFF
CDR3nt: TGTGCCAAAGGGACAGGGGTTTACACTGAAGCTTTCTTT
j_gene: TRBJ1-1
v_gene: TRBV5-6
abundance: NA
d_gene: TRBD1

CDR3aa: CASSLNKRGNTIYF
CDR3nt: TGTGCCAGCAGTCTTAATAAGAGAGGAAACACCATATATTTT
j_gene: TRBJ1-3
v_gene: TRBV27
abundance: NA
d_gene: NA

CDR3aa: CASSRDTDTQYF
CDR3nt: TGCGCCAGCAGCCGGGACACAGATACGCAGTATTTT
j_gene: TRBJ2-3
v_gene: TRBV5-1
abundance: once
d_gene: NA

CDR3aa: CASSEQGDNEQFF
CDR3nt: TGTGCCAGCAGCGAACAGGGGGACAATGAGCAGTTCTTC
j_gene: TRBJ2-1
v_gene: TRBV9
abundance: NA
d_gene: TRBD1

CDR3aa: CASRLDTNYGYTF
CDR3nt: TGTGCCAGTAGACTGGACACTAACTATGGCTACACCTTC
j_gene: TRBJ1-2
v_gene: TRBV19
abundance: NA
d_gene: NA

CDR3aa: CASSSAPGGYGYTF
CDR3nt: TGTGCCAGCAGTTCGGCCCCAGGAGGCTATGGCTACACCTTC
j_gene: TRBJ1-2
v_gene: TRBV5-4
abundance: NA
d_gene: NA

CDR3aa: CASSFLVRQVYEQYF
CDR3nt: TGTGCCAGCAGCTTTTTGGTCCGACAGGTCTACGAGCAGTACTTC
j_gene: TRBJ2-7
v_gene: TRBV11-3
abundance: NA
d_gene: NA

CDR3aa: CASSFLDRPQETQYF
CDR3nt: TGTGCCAGCAGTTTCCTGGACAGGCCGCAAGAGACCCAGTACTTC
j_gene: TRBJ2-5
v_gene: TRBV6-1
abundance: NA
d_gene: TRBD1

CDR3aa: CAIPAGAGWDTQYF
CDR3nt: TGTGCCATCCCAGCGGGGGCCGGGTGGGATACGCAGTATTTT
j_gene: TRBJ2-3
v_gene: TRBV10-3
abundance: NA
d_gene: TRBD2

CDR3aa: CASSVGAEAYEQYF
CDR3nt: TGTGCCAGCAGCGTAGGGGCAGAAGCCTACGAGCAGTACTTC
j_gene: TRBJ2-7
v_gene: TRBV9
abundance: NA
d_gene: NA

CDR3aa: CASSFSGTGATSYNEQFF
CDR3nt: TGTGCCAGCAGCTTTTCCGGGACAGGGGCTACCTCCTACAATGAGCAGTTCTTC
j_gene: TRBJ2-1
v_gene: TRBV7-9
abundance: NA
d_gene: TRBD1

CDR3aa: CAPNSDAANEKLFF
CDR3nt: TGTGCCCCAAACTCCGATGCGGCTAATGAAAAACTGTTTTTT
j_gene: TRBJ1-4
v_gene: TRBV27
abundance: NA
d_gene: NA

CDR3aa: CASSLAFTSGSDEQFF
CDR3nt: TGTGCCAGCAGCTTAGCTTTCACTAGCGGGAGTGATGAGCAGTTCTTC
j_gene: TRBJ2-1
v_gene: TRBV11-2
abundance: NA
d_gene: TRBD2

CDR3aa: CASSHPSRGLDTQYF
CDR3nt: TGCGCCAGCAGCCATCCCTCCAGAGGGTTAGATACGCAGTATTTT
j_gene: TRBJ2-3
v_gene: TRBV4-1
abundance: NA
d_gene: NA

CDR3aa: CASSAEGVEGETQYF
CDR3nt: TGTGCCAGCAGCGCTGAGGGGGTGGAAGGAGAGACCCAGTACTTC
j_gene: TRBJ2-5
v_gene: TRBV7-9
abundance: NA
d_gene: NA

CDR3aa: CASSLARGLYGYTF
CDR3nt: TGTGCCAGCAGCTTAGCGAGAGGGTTGTATGGCTACACCTTC
j_gene: TRBJ1-2
v_gene: TRBV7-8
abundance: NA
d_gene: NA

CDR3aa: CASSYSKETTIYF
CDR3nt: TGTGCCAGCAGTTACTCGAAGGAGACTACCATATATTTT
j_gene: TRBJ1-3
v_gene: TRBV6-5
abundance: NA
d_gene: NA

CDR3aa: CASREGLAGPYEQYF
CDR3nt: TGCGCCAGCAGAGAGGGACTAGCGGGACCCTACGAGCAGTACTTC
j_gene: TRBJ2-7
v_gene: TRBV10-1
abundance: few
d_gene: TRBD2

CDR3aa: CASSQPWAGGGRSPLHF
CDR3nt: TGCGCCAGCAGCCAACCATGGGCAGGGGGAGGACGGTCACCCCTCCACTTT
j_gene: TRBJ1-6
v_gene: TRBV4-1
abundance: once
d_gene: TRBD1

CDR3aa: CASSFLGPAARNEQFF
CDR3nt: TGCGCCAGCAGCTTCTTGGGCCCCGCTGCCCGCAATGAGCAGTTCTTC
j_gene: TRBJ2-1
v_gene: TRBV5-1
abundance: NA
d_gene: NA

CDR3aa: CASRKTGSLTNYGYTF
CDR3nt: TGTGCCAGCAGAAAAACAGGGTCTCTGACTAACTATGGCTACACCTTC
j_gene: TRBJ1-2
v_gene: TRBV5-6
abundance: once
d_gene: NA

CDR3aa: CATTRGGMNYGYTF
CDR3nt: TGTGCCACCACCCGGGGAGGGATGAACTATGGCTACACCTTC
j_gene: TRBJ1-2
v_gene: TRBV2
abundance: NA
d_gene: NA

CDR3aa: CASSWVGQRDREQYF
CDR3nt: TGTGCCAGCAGCTGGGTGGGCCAGCGGGACAGGGAGCAGTACTTC
j_gene: TRBJ2-7
v_gene: TRBV14
abundance: NA
d_gene: NA

CDR3aa: CASSYSRRTGAPEAFF
CDR3nt: TGTGCCAGCAGTTACTCAAGGCGGACAGGGGCCCCTGAAGCTTTCTTT
j_gene: TRBJ1-1
v_gene: TRBV6-5
abundance: NA
d_gene: TRBD1

CDR3aa: CASSLGIGSTYEQYF
CDR3nt: TGTGCCAGCAGCCTAGGCATAGGGAGTACCTACGAGCAGTACTTC
j_gene: TRBJ2-7
v_gene: TRBV7-6
abundance: NA
d_gene: NA

CDR3aa: CASSPWTSGRAGLDEQYF
CDR3nt: TGTGCCAGCAGCCCTTGGACTAGCGGGAGGGCAGGTTTGGACGAGCAGTACTTC
j_gene: TRBJ2-7
v_gene: TRBV7-9
abundance: NA
d_gene: TRBD2

CDR3aa: CASSQQGGVDQPQHF
CDR3nt: TGTGCCAGCAGCCAACAGGGAGGGGTCGATCAGCCCCAGCATTTT
j_gene: TRBJ1-5
v_gene: TRBV7-8
abundance: NA
d_gene: NA

CDR3aa: CASSLKAGTSGYNEQFF
CDR3nt: TGTGCCAGCAGCTTAAAGGCCGGGACTAGCGGGTACAATGAGCAGTTCTTC
j_gene: TRBJ2-1
v_gene: TRBV7-9
abundance: NA
d_gene: TRBD2

CDR3aa: CASSQNRAEAFF
CDR3nt: TGTGCCAGCAGCCAGAACAGGGCTGAAGCTTTCTTT
j_gene: TRBJ1-1
v_gene: TRBV5-5
abundance: NA
d_gene: NA

CDR3aa: CASATGFEYGELFF
CDR3nt: TGTGCTAGTGCGACTGGTTTTGAGTACGGGGAGCTGTTTTTT
j_gene: TRBJ2-2
v_gene: TRBV12-5
abundance: NA
d_gene: NA

CDR3aa: CASSQDGDSSLEQFF
CDR3nt: TGTGCCAGCAGCCAAGATGGGGACTCCTCGTTAGAGCAGTTCTTC
j_gene: TRBJ2-1
v_gene: TRBV14
abundance: NA
d_gene: NA

CDR3aa: CASSPPGGVETQYF
CDR3nt: TGTGCCAGCAGCCCTCCGGGGGGGGTAGAGACCCAGTACTTC
j_gene: TRBJ2-5
v_gene: TRBV5-6
abundance: NA
d_gene: TRBD2

CDR3aa: CATSNGLMNTEAFF
CDR3nt: TGTGCCACCAGCAACGGACTGATGAACACTGAAGCTTTCTTT
j_gene: TRBJ1-1
v_gene: TRBV15
abundance: NA
d_gene: NA

CDR3aa: CASAGGRGSDTQYF
CDR3nt: TGCGCCAGCGCCGGAGGGCGAGGGTCAGATACGCAGTATTTT
j_gene: TRBJ2-3
v_gene: TRBV5-1
abundance: NA
d_gene: NA

CDR3aa: CAISGGTSGGYNEQFF
CDR3nt: TGTGCCATCAGTGGGGGGACTAGCGGGGGGTACAATGAGCAGTTCTTC
j_gene: TRBJ2-1
v_gene: TRBV10-3
abundance: few
d_gene: TRBD2

CDR3aa: CAWSGGYEQYF
CDR3nt: TGTGCCTGGAGTGGCGGATACGAGCAGTACTTC
j_gene: TRBJ2-7
v_gene: TRBV30
abundance: NA
d_gene: NA

CDR3aa: CASTTAGGPDTQYF
CDR3nt: TGTGCCAGCACCACAGCGGGGGGGCCAGATACGCAGTATTTT
j_gene: TRBJ2-3
v_gene: TRBV6-1
abundance: NA
d_gene: TRBD2

CDR3aa: CASSPRTGDSPLHF
CDR3nt: TGTGCCAGCTCACCGAGGACAGGGGATTCACCCCTCCACTTT
j_gene: TRBJ1-6
v_gene: TRBV18
abundance: NA
d_gene: TRBD1

CDR3aa: CASSSNTFSGNNEQFF
CDR3nt: TGTGCCAGCAGCTCGAATACCTTTAGCGGCAACAATGAGCAGTTCTTC
j_gene: TRBJ2-1
v_gene: TRBV7-8
abundance: NA
d_gene: NA

CDR3aa: CASTSTGNYEQYF
CDR3nt: TGCGCCAGCACCTCGACAGGGAACTACGAGCAGTACTTC
j_gene: TRBJ2-7
v_gene: TRBV5-1
abundance: NA
d_gene: TRBD1

CDR3aa: CASSSLPGGTGELFF
CDR3nt: TGTGCCAGCAGCTCCCTGCCAGGGGGCACCGGGGAGCTGTTTTTT
j_gene: TRBJ2-2
v_gene: TRBV5-6
abundance: NA
d_gene: TRBD1

CDR3aa: CASSQRQGLNEKLFF
CDR3nt: TGTGCCAGCAGCCAGAGACAGGGCCTTAATGAAAAACTGTTTTTT
j_gene: TRBJ1-4
v_gene: TRBV14
abundance: NA
d_gene: TRBD1

CDR3aa: CASSLRLPGETSSYNEQFF
CDR3nt: TGTGCCAGCAGTTTACGACTCCCAGGGGAGACGAGCTCCTACAATGAGCAGTTCTTC
j_gene: TRBJ2-1
v_gene: TRBV28
abundance: NA
d_gene: NA

CDR3aa: CASSVASQSEQFF
CDR3nt: TGTGCCAGCAGCGTAGCTAGTCAGTCTGAGCAGTTCTTC
j_gene: TRBJ2-1
v_gene: TRBV9
abundance: NA
d_gene: NA